Presented here are 10 T cell receptor beta chains from one specimen sequenced in a study of CD8 T cells in Susac syndrome. Reverse transcription of about 0.45 to 1 ug RNA was carried out with random hexamers. Using its own MiXCR run on the immunoSEQ multiplex PCR reads, TCRdb lists one record per CDR3 protein. The sample lists about 150,000 distinct CDR3 sequences, approximately 96% occurring once. The sequencing input was CD8+ T cells from PBMCs. Source of these receptors: a human donor with multiple sclerosis.

The CDR3 loop is CASNDGLSYEQYF. The DNA of the CDR3 is TGTGCCAGCAACGACGGCCTCTCCTACGAGCAGTACTTC. The gene calls are TRBV2 and TRBJ2-7; D uncertain. The V gene's germline CDR1 is SNHLY and CDR2 FYNNEI. The V end lost 7 bases, the J end lost 0 bases, and 10 bases lay between the germline ends. The CDR3 runs 13 residues. Variable domain in full (rest from reference TRBV2 and TRBJ2-7): EPEVTQTPSHQVTQMGQEVILRCVPISNHLYFYWYRQILGQKVEFLVSFYNNEISEKSEIFDDQFSVERPDGSNFTLKIRSTKLEDSAMYFCASNDGLSYEQYFGPGTRLTVT.

The rearrangement uses TRBV13 and TRBJ2-3; D is perhaps TRBD1 (5 bases). Trimming left V 1 base short and J 0 bases short, with 11 bases between. Germline V lookup: CDR1 PRHDT, CDR2 FYEKMQ (reference sequence). The CDR3 totals 16 residues. CDR3: CASSLEQAVSTDTQYF. CDR3 sequence (DNA): TGTGCCAGCAGCTTAGAACAGGCGGTTAGCACAGATACGCAGTATTTT.

The rearrangement uses TRBV12-3 or TRBV12-4 and TRBJ1-2, with 12 bases fitting TRBD1. The CDR3 contains 17 residues. Losses at the gene ends were 7 bases for V and 4 bases for J; bases not matched to a gene: 13. The CDR3 coding sequence is TGTGCCAGCAACCATCGGGCCGGGACAGGGGGCAGCTATGGCTACACCTTC. Amino acids: CASNHRAGTGGSYGYTF.

The V call is TRBV19, the J call TRBJ2-7, with D maybe TRBD1 (5 bases). Trimming took off 5 bases at V and 0 bases at J, with 8 bases between the two ends. CDR1 and CDR2 (germline): LNHDA, SQIVND (reference sequence). CDR3 length: 13 amino acids. CDR3 DNA sequence: TGTGCCAGTAGTGGGGCGGCCTCCTACGAGCAGTACTTC. Translation gives CASSGAASYEQYF.

The CDR3, as DNA: TGTGCCAGCAGCGGGGGCGAGGGTGAAGCTTTCTTT. It encodes CASSGGEGEAFF. The V and J genes are TRBV6-5 and TRBJ1-1, with D possibly matching TRBD1 (6 bases). Germline CDR1 MNHEY, CDR2 SVGAGI. There are 12 residues in the CDR3. V lost 6 bases and J 7 bases, leaving 12 bases between the germline ends.

The rearrangement joins TRBV20-1 to TRBJ2-7, with TRBD2 matching 11 bases. Germline loops: CDR1 DFQATT, CDR2 SNEGSKA (reference sequence). There are 14 residues in the CDR3. Trimming at V came to 2 bases and at J to 3 bases, leaving 3 bases not matched to a gene. CDR3 DNA sequence: TGCAGTGCTAGAAGCGGACTAGCGGGCTACGAGCAGTACTTC. Amino acid sequence: CSARSGLAGYEQYF.

This clonotype was counted once. The gene calls are TRBV2 and TRBJ2-3; D unresolved. Germline V lookup: CDR1 SNHLY, CDR2 FYNNEI. This CDR3 has 12 residues. V was pared by 7 bases and J by 4 bases, with 9 bases between. The CDR3 coding sequence is TGTGCCAGCACCCCCGCAGCAGATACGCAGTATTTT. It is translated as CASTPAADTQYF.

CDR3 bases: TGTGCCATCAGTGAAGTTCGTCTAGAGTACCGGGAGCTGTTTTTT. Residues: CAISEVRLEYRELFF. The V call is TRBV10-3, the J call TRBJ2-2; D remains ambiguous. This CDR3 is 15 amino acids long. Between the trimmed V and J ends, which lost 3 bases and 9 bases, there was a span of 17 bases. Looked up from germline, CDR1 is ENHRY and CDR2 is SYGVKD.

V usage is TRBV2 and J usage is TRBJ1-2, with unresolved D. The germline V gene encodes CDR1 SNHLY and CDR2 FYNNEI. The ends were cut back, 8 bases at V and 2 bases at J, with 9 bases in the middle. This CDR3 has 12 residues. CDR3 nucleotides: TGTGCCAGCGATACCGCCAACTATGGCTACACCTTC. It is translated as CASDTANYGYTF.

This rearrangement joins TRBV20-1 to TRBJ2-7; 7 bases agree with TRBD1. V shed 5 bases, J shed 11 bases, and the junction held 6 bases outside the gene matches. There are 10 residues in the CDR3. Germline CDR1 reads DFQATT; CDR2 reads SNEGSKA (reference sequence). Here the CDR3 reads CSAPGGREYF. For the CDR3, the DNA is TGCAGTGCTCCAGGGGGACGCGAGTACTTC.